This is a list of T cell receptor beta chains from one sample in a study of shared clonotypes between healthy human individuals. Libraries were prepared by immunoSEQ multiplex PCR; TCRdb keeps only in-frame clonotypes and omits some of them. This table holds around 560,000 clones, approximately 95% found once. The sequenced sample consisted of naive CD8+ T cells sorted from blood. Source of these receptors: a woman aged 30 to 39 in good health. CDR3s include the opening cysteine and the closing phenylalanine or tryptophan. Fields, in order: J gene, V gene, clone size, D gene, CDR3 protein, CDR3 DNA. The D gene is left open where the match is weak. Size values are once, few and many counts, or a class for expanded clones, and some rows have none.

TRBJ2-7	TRBV2	.	.	CASSEAGTTYEQYF	TGTGCCAGCAGTGAAGCTGGGACAACCTACGAGCAGTACTTC
TRBJ2-7	TRBV29-1	.	.	CSVDTGWSYEQYF	TGCAGCGTCGACACAGGTTGGTCCTACGAGCAGTACTTC
TRBJ2-1	TRBV19	.	.	CASPTRLGYNEQFF	TGTGCCAGCCCGACACGTCTGGGCTACAATGAGCAGTTCTTC
TRBJ1-5	TRBV4-1	.	TRBD1	CASSLGQVSQPQHF	TGCGCCAGCAGCCTCGGACAGGTCAGTCAGCCCCAGCATTTT
TRBJ2-1	TRBV7-9	.	.	CASSLAPAVDEQFF	TGTGCCAGCAGCTTAGCACCCGCGGTAGATGAGCAGTTCTTC
TRBJ2-7	TRBV4-1	.	TRBD1	CASSYRRSGTGGYEQYF	TGCGCCAGCAGCTATCGAAGAAGCGGGACAGGGGGCTACGAGCAGTACTTC
TRBJ1-5	TRBV19	.	.	CASGYGQPQHF	TGTGCCAGTGGGTACGGTCAGCCCCAGCATTTT
TRBJ1-4	TRBV6-5	.	.	CASRPEPGANEKLFF	TGTGCCAGCAGACCCGAGCCAGGGGCGAATGAAAAACTGTTTTTT
TRBJ2-7	TRBV28	.	.	CASSPRPPNEQYF	TGTGCCAGCAGCCCCCGCCCCCCTAACGAGCAGTACTTC
TRBJ2-1	TRBV5-1	.	.	CASSPGRDSHSYNEQFF	TGCGCCAGCAGCCCGGGCAGGGACTCCCACTCCTACAATGAGCAGTTCTTC
TRBJ2-5	TRBV27	.	TRBD2	CASSLGTSVETQYF	TGTGCCAGCAGTTTAGGGACTAGCGTGGAGACCCAGTACTTC
TRBJ1-5	TRBV5-8	.	.	CASSPGLLAGPQHF	TGTGCCAGCAGCCCGGGCCTTTTAGCGGGGCCCCAGCATTTT
TRBJ2-7	TRBV5-1	few	.	CASSFGPEQYF	TGCGCCAGCAGCTTTGGGCCCGAGCAGTACTTC
TRBJ2-5	TRBV5-5	.	TRBD2	CASSWRAAGASETQYF	TGTGCCAGCAGCTGGAGGGCAGCGGGAGCATCGGAGACCCAGTACTTC
TRBJ2-7	TRBV27	.	.	CASSLYWDTTGLEQYF	TGTGCCAGCAGCCTATATTGGGACACGACCGGATTGGAGCAGTACTTC
TRBJ1-4	TRBV28	.	.	CASRPDRATNEKLFF	TGTGCCAGCAGGCCTGACAGAGCAACTAATGAAAAACTGTTTTTT
TRBJ2-7	TRBV9	few	.	CASSVSWGTYEQYF	TGTGCCAGCAGCGTGTCTTGGGGTACCTACGAGCAGTACTTC
TRBJ1-6	TRBV7-9	.	.	CASSHPHSSPLHF	TGTGCCAGCAGCCATCCCCACTCTTCACCCCTCCACTTT
TRBJ2-2	TRBV7-9	.	TRBD2	CASSFRRGESGELFF	TGTGCCAGCAGCTTTCGGCGGGGGGAGTCCGGGGAGCTGTTTTTT
TRBJ2-7	TRBV18	.	TRBD1	CASSPRTGGDTYEQYF	TGTGCCAGCTCACCGCGCACAGGGGGTGACACCTACGAGCAGTACTTC
TRBJ2-7	TRBV2	.	TRBD1	CASSEAGGGTRYEQYF	TGTGCCAGCAGTGAGGCAGGGGGCGGAACTAGGTACGAGCAGTACTTC
TRBJ2-7	TRBV27	.	.	CASSLGRSYEQYF	TGTGCCAGCAGTTTGGGCAGAAGCTACGAGCAGTACTTC
TRBJ2-5	TRBV10-1	.	TRBD2	CASSEGGRAEETQYF	TGCGCCAGCAGTGAAGGCGGGAGGGCCGAAGAGACCCAGTACTTC
TRBJ2-7	TRBV2	.	TRBD1	CASSVGALGDSPYSYEQYF	TGTGCCAGCAGTGTCGGGGCTCTCGGGGACAGCCCTTACTCCTACGAGCAGTACTTC
TRBJ1-1	TRBV15	.	.	CATSGSGANTEAFF	TGTGCCACCAGCGGCTCCGGGGCGAACACTGAAGCTTTCTTT
TRBJ2-7	TRBV4-1	.	.	CASSPRVGYEQYF	TGCGCCAGCAGCCCACGAGTCGGCTACGAGCAGTACTTC
TRBJ1-2	TRBV4-2	.	.	CASSDTTQERHGYTF	TGTGCCAGCAGCGACACAACGCAGGAGCGGCATGGCTACACCTTC
TRBJ2-1	TRBV2	.	TRBD2	CASSGNPGSGDNNEQFF	TGTGCCAGCAGTGGGAATCCGGGTAGCGGGGACAACAATGAGCAGTTCTTC
TRBJ1-1	TRBV9	.	.	CASSVGQGIEAFF	TGTGCCAGCAGCGTAGGGCAGGGGATTGAAGCTTTCTTT
TRBJ1-1	TRBV27	.	.	CASSQGINTEAFF	TGTGCCAGCAGCCAGGGGATAAACACTGAAGCTTTCTTT
TRBJ2-7	TRBV2	.	.	CASSEGRASHEQYF	TGTGCCAGCAGTGAAGGGAGGGCTTCCCACGAGCAGTACTTC
TRBJ2-7	TRBV4-2	.	TRBD2	CASSQDDLAGGYEQYF	TGTGCCAGCAGCCAAGATGATCTAGCGGGGGGCTACGAGCAGTACTTC
TRBJ1-2	TRBV25-1	.	TRBD1	CASSELGGSAWGYTF	TGTGCCAGCAGTGAATTAGGGGGCAGCGCCTGGGGCTACACCTTC
TRBJ1-1	TRBV14	.	.	CASSPLGPEMNTEAFF	TGTGCCAGCAGCCCCCTTGGACCGGAGATGAACACTGAAGCTTTCTTT
TRBJ1-1	TRBV5-4	.	.	CASGELGTEAFF	TGTGCCAGCGGGGAATTGGGCACTGAAGCTTTCTTT
TRBJ2-5	TRBV2	.	TRBD2	CASSGTSGEGETQYF	TGTGCCAGCAGTGGGACTAGCGGTGAGGGGGAGACCCAGTACTTC
TRBJ2-5	TRBV14	.	.	CASSKSGLSETQYF	TGTGCCAGCAGCAAAAGTGGGCTCTCGGAGACCCAGTACTTC
TRBJ1-1	TRBV18	.	.	CASSPPFGPRNTEAFF	TGTGCCAGCTCACCACCGTTCGGACCGCGGAACACTGAAGCTTTCTTT
TRBJ1-1	TRBV7-2	.	.	CASSLEALWTEAFF	TGTGCCAGCAGCTTAGAAGCCCTGTGGACTGAAGCTTTCTTT
TRBJ2-1	TRBV9	once	.	CASSSGEARGPREQFF	TGTGCCAGCAGCTCGGGGGAGGCTAGAGGCCCGCGGGAGCAGTTCTTC
TRBJ1-5	TRBV27	once	TRBD1	CASSYGTGDNQPQHF	TGTGCCAGCAGTTACGGGACAGGAGACAATCAGCCCCAGCATTTT
TRBJ2-7	TRBV5-1	.	.	CASSLAQSYEQYF	TGCGCCAGCAGCTTGGCCCAGTCCTACGAGCAGTACTTC
TRBJ2-2	TRBV13	.	.	CASSSIHSASTGELFF	TGTGCCAGCAGCTCCATACATTCTGCATCCACCGGGGAGCTGTTTTTT
TRBJ2-7	TRBV7-2	.	TRBD1	CASSARDRAFDEQYF	TGTGCCAGCAGCGCCCGGGACAGGGCCTTCGACGAGCAGTACTTC
TRBJ2-7	TRBV4-1	.	TRBD2	CASSQDLGTSSYEQYF	TGCGCCAGCAGCCAAGATCTCGGGACTAGCTCCTACGAGCAGTACTTC
TRBJ1-5	TRBV19	.	TRBD1	CASSTGTASNQPQHF	TGTGCCAGTAGTACCGGGACAGCGAGCAATCAGCCCCAGCATTTT
TRBJ2-2	TRBV19	.	TRBD1	CAGRTGEKGELFF	TGTGCCGGGAGGACAGGGGAAAAAGGGGAGCTGTTTTTT
TRBJ2-7	TRBV4-1	.	TRBD2	CASSRQVAGGSEQYF	TGCGCCAGCAGCCGACAAGTAGCGGGAGGCAGCGAGCAGTACTTC
TRBJ1-5	TRBV19	.	TRBD1	CASSTGQGRSNQPQHF	TGTGCCAGTAGTACCGGACAGGGAAGAAGCAATCAGCCCCAGCATTTT
TRBJ2-3	TRBV15	.	TRBD2	CATQSGRGTDTQYF	TGTGCCACCCAAAGCGGGAGAGGAACAGATACGCAGTATTTT
TRBJ2-2	TRBV19	.	TRBD1	CASRMGQGVNTGELFF	TGTGCCAGTAGGATGGGACAGGGGGTTAACACCGGGGAGCTGTTTTTT
TRBJ1-1	TRBV5-1	.	TRBD1	CASSYTGDTEAFF	TGCGCCAGCAGCTACACAGGGGACACTGAAGCTTTCTTT
TRBJ1-4	TRBV11-2	.	TRBD1	CASSLDLSGTENEKLFF	TGTGCCAGCAGCTTAGATCTTTCAGGGACAGAGAATGAAAAACTGTTTTTT
TRBJ2-5	TRBV5-1	.	TRBD1	CASSLETGSETQYF	TGCGCCAGCAGCTTGGAGACAGGGTCGGAGACCCAGTACTTC
TRBJ2-7	TRBV19	.	.	CASSLGAAGWQYF	TGTGCCAGTAGTTTGGGGGCGGCCGGGTGGCAGTACTTC
TRBJ2-1	TRBV27	.	.	CASSLAGANEQFF	TGTGCCAGCAGTTTGGCAGGGGCGAATGAGCAGTTCTTC